Listed below are T cell receptor beta chains from one sample, sequenced in a study of response to subunit inactivated influenza vaccine. TCRdb fed the RT-PCR reads into MiXCR, producing one record per CDR3 protein. The sample gives hundreds of thousands of distinct CDR3 sequences, approximately 17% of which show up once; approximately 11% is in the top ten. This specimen consisted of PBMCs from blood, obtained less than 6 days after vaccination. These TCRs come from a middle-aged man who received an inactivated influenza vaccine. Each CDR3 is given with its conserved first and last residue. Each record gives: D gene, clone size, V gene, J gene, CDR3 DNA, CDR3 protein. D genes are given only for firm matches. Rows give clone size only sometimes, using once, few, many, or a class for an expanded clone.

D gene: TRBD2
clone size: NA
V gene: TRBV27
J gene: TRBJ2-7
CDR3 DNA: TGTGCCAGCAGTATCCTACCGGGACTAGCGTACGAGCAGTACTTC
CDR3 protein: CASSILPGLAYEQYF

D gene: TRBD2
clone size: few
V gene: TRBV28
J gene: TRBJ2-3
CDR3 DNA: TGTGCCAGCAGTCTAGCGGGAGTGCTGTTTGATACGCAGTATTTT
CDR3 protein: CASSLAGVLFDTQYF

D gene: TRBD1
clone size: NA
V gene: TRBV3-1
J gene: TRBJ2-1
CDR3 DNA: TGTGCCAGCAGGGCCCCGCGGGGACAGGGGGTTAATGAGCAGTTCTTC
CDR3 protein: CASRAPRGQGVNEQFF

D gene: TRBD2
clone size: NA
V gene: TRBV20-1
J gene: TRBJ2-1
CDR3 DNA: TGCAGTGCTAGAGGACCGATACTAGCGGTCTCCTACAATGAGCAGTTCTTC
CDR3 protein: CSARGPILAVSYNEQFF

D gene: TRBD2
clone size: NA
V gene: TRBV7-2
J gene: TRBJ2-3
CDR3 DNA: TGTGCCAGCAGCCGGGGGGGTCTTGGAGATACGCAGTATTTT
CDR3 protein: CASSRGGLGDTQYF

D gene: NA
clone size: many
V gene: TRBV6-2/TRBV6-3
J gene: TRBJ1-5
CDR3 DNA: TGTGCCAGCAGCCCACACGATCCTAGCAATCAGCCCCAGCATTTT
CDR3 protein: CASSPHDPSNQPQHF

D gene: TRBD1
clone size: few
V gene: TRBV28
J gene: TRBJ1-5
CDR3 DNA: TGTGCCAGCAGTGAACGACAGGGCGGCAATCAGCCCCAGCATTTT
CDR3 protein: CASSERQGGNQPQHF

D gene: NA
clone size: many
V gene: TRBV6-5
J gene: TRBJ2-3
CDR3 DNA: TGTGCCAGCAGTTACTATGCCAGAGGAGATACGCAGTATTTT
CDR3 protein: CASSYYARGDTQYF

D gene: NA
clone size: few
V gene: TRBV7-2
J gene: TRBJ2-7
CDR3 DNA: TGTGCCAGCAGCTTAGGGCTTCCGGGACATTACTCCTACGAGCAGTACTTC
CDR3 protein: CASSLGLPGHYSYEQYF

D gene: NA
clone size: NA
V gene: TRBV5-1
J gene: TRBJ1-2
CDR3 DNA: TGCGCCAGCAGCGACCCAGAAGTTTTCAACTATGGCTACACCTTC
CDR3 protein: CASSDPEVFNYGYTF

D gene: NA
clone size: NA
V gene: TRBV2
J gene: TRBJ1-5
CDR3 DNA: TGTGCCAGCAGTGACGGTCGGGATCAGCCCCAGCATTTT
CDR3 protein: CASSDGRDQPQHF

D gene: NA
clone size: NA
V gene: TRBV5-5
J gene: TRBJ2-2
CDR3 DNA: TGTGCCAGCAGCTTCCAAAAGACTAGTACCGGGGAGCTGTTTTTT
CDR3 protein: CASSFQKTSTGELFF

D gene: TRBD1
clone size: NA
V gene: TRBV6-2/TRBV6-3
J gene: TRBJ1-6
CDR3 DNA: TGTGCCAGCACACCGGGACAGAGATTTTGGTCACCCCTCCACTTT
CDR3 protein: CASTPGQRFWSPLHF

D gene: TRBD2
clone size: NA
V gene: TRBV20-1
J gene: TRBJ2-3
CDR3 DNA: TGCAGTGCTAGAGAAATTAGCGGGAGAACAGATACGCAGTATTTT
CDR3 protein: CSAREISGRTDTQYF

D gene: NA
clone size: NA
V gene: TRBV12-3/TRBV12-4
J gene: TRBJ1-2
CDR3 DNA: TGTGCCAGCAGTTTAGCGCCGGCCGATTATGGCTACACCTTC
CDR3 protein: CASSLAPADYGYTF

D gene: TRBD1
clone size: NA
V gene: TRBV20-1
J gene: TRBJ2-7
CDR3 DNA: TGCAGTGCTAGAAAGCCGAGGACAGGGGGAAGCGAGCAGTACTTC
CDR3 protein: CSARKPRTGGSEQYF

D gene: NA
clone size: NA
V gene: TRBV7-2
J gene: TRBJ2-3
CDR3 DNA: TGTGCCAGCAGCCGTACGAGGCTGGATACGCAGTATTTT
CDR3 protein: CASSRTRLDTQYF